One and the same sample provided the 14 T cell receptor beta chains below, sequenced in a study of blood T cells in healthy people across ages. A second PCR, run for roughly 6 to 11 cycles, used a sample-barcoded 5' primer plus a J-beta primer mix. In TCRdb, the 5' RACE reads were re-called with MiXCR into one record per CDR3 protein. Of more than 700,000 distinct CDR3 sequences listed, about 47% were seen once; the top ten hold 15% to 20%. The sequenced sample consisted of blood. The origin of the receptors is a man older than 75 in good health.

V gene TRBV20-1 combines with J gene TRBJ1-2, with TRBD1 matching over 8 bases. The J segment lost 4 bases and the V segment lost 4 bases, leaving 2 bases of the junction unmatched. The CDR3 spans 12 residues. Germline V lookup: CDR1 DFQATT, CDR2 SNEGSKA (reference sequence). The CDR3 is CSAKDRVYGYTF. In DNA, the CDR3 is TGCAGTGCTAAGGACAGGGTCTATGGCTACACCTTC.

This clonotype was seen a handful of times. The junction departs from germline at one end; a sequencing error may be responsible. The chain has TRBV14 and TRBJ1-2; weak D call: TRBD1 (5 bases). The CDR3 runs 13 residues. Germline assignment: CDR1 SGHDN and CDR2 FVKESK. The CDR3 is CASSQEDSYGYTF. CDR3 sequence (DNA): TGTGCTAGCAGCCAAGAAGACAGCTATGGCTACACCTTC. Together with reference TRBV14 and TRBJ1-2, the CDR3 gives the full variable domain: EAGVTQFPSHSVIEKGQTVTLRCDPISGHDNLYWYRRVMGKEIKFLLHFVKESKQDESGMPNNRFLAERTGGTYSTLKVQPAELEDSGVYFCASSQEDSYGYTFGSGTRLTVV.

This clonotype has only a few counts. The genes are TRBV7-2 and TRBJ2-7; 9 bases line up with TRBD1. Germline-derived CDR1 and CDR2 are SGHTA and FQGNSA. This CDR3 contains 15 residues. The V gene end was trimmed by 3 bases and the J gene end by 4 bases; junction bases not matched to a gene: 7. CDR3 sequence: CASSFATGGGYEQYF. As DNA, the CDR3 is TGTGCCAGCAGCTTTGCTACAGGGGGCGGGTACGAGCAGTACTTC.

The chain recombines TRBV29-1 with TRBJ2-7; TRBD1 agrees at 8 bases. The closer fit of TRBJ2-5 to the DNA end suggests the J call may be wrong. The germline CDR1 and CDR2 sequences are SQVTM and ANQGSEA. The CDR3 runs to 13 residues. CDR3 in amino acids: CSHNRGTPETQYF. In nucleotides, the CDR3 is TGCAGCCACAACAGGGGGACCCCGGAGACCCAGTACTTC.

A note on this clonotype: Sequence at one end of the junction differs from germline and may be a read error. The chain employs TRBV7-2 and TRBJ2-3; the D gene is possibly TRBD1 (5 bases). This CDR3 comprises 16 residues. Germline V lookup: CDR1 SGHTA, CDR2 FQGNSA. CDR3: CASSPVTVISTDTQYF. CDR3 sequence (DNA): TGTGCCAGCAGCCCTGTGACAGTCATTAGCACAGATACACAGTATTTT.

The sample holds a few counts of this clonotype. The CDR3 DNA follows: TGCAGCGTTTTCATGCAGGGCAATGAGCAGTTCTTC. It codes for CSVFMQGNEQFF. The gene calls are TRBV29-1 and TRBJ2-1; D possibly corresponds to TRBD1 (5 bases). Germline lookup yields CDR1 SQVTM and CDR2 ANQGSEA. The CDR3 spans 12 residues. Deletions cut 5 bases from V and 6 bases from J, with 11 bases between.

The chain is built from TRBV5-1 and TRBJ2-5; 7 bases map to TRBD2. The CDR3 covers 15 residues. Trimming took 2 bases from V and 11 from J; bases not matched to a gene: 15. Germline-derived CDR1 and CDR2 are SGHRS and YFSETQ. The CDR3 protein is CASSLPRGDGNEQYF. In nucleotides, the CDR3 is TGCGCCAGCAGCTTACCACGGGGGGACGGGAATGAGCAGTACTTC.

The chain uses TRBV10-3 and TRBJ2-3; TRBD2 might be the D (5 bases). Germline lookup yields CDR1 ENHRY and CDR2 SYGVKD. This CDR3 comprises 12 residues. V was trimmed by 3 bases and J by 11 bases, leaving 12 bases between them. This CDR3 is CAISEGQGRQYF. The CDR3 DNA follows: TGTGCCATCAGTGAAGGTCAAGGGAGGCAGTATTTT.

About this clonotype: Compared with germline, one end of the junction differs, possibly owing to a read error. The chain has TRBV9 and TRBJ1-6, with D hard to call. The CDR3 contains 15 residues. Per the germline V gene, CDR1 is SGDLS and CDR2 is YYNGEE. For the CDR3, the DNA is TGTGCCAGCAGCGTACGTGCCGACGATAATTCACCCCCCCACTTT. Protein product: CASSVRADDNSPPHF.

This chain connects TRBV29-1 to TRBJ1-2; no reliable D call. The ends were cut back, 4 bases at V and 4 bases at J, with 7 bases in the middle. Germline V gene data show CDR1 as SQVTM and CDR2 as ANQGSEA. CDR3 length: 11 amino acids. The CDR3 sequence is CSVVAFYGYTF. As DNA, the CDR3 is TGCAGCGTTGTTGCCTTCTATGGCTACACCTTC.

The chain has TRBV7-2 and TRBJ2-1, with 12 bases aligning to TRBD2. Germline lookup yields CDR1 SGHTA and CDR2 FQGNSA. CDR3 length: 16 amino acids. V was pared by 4 bases and J by 2 bases, with 3 bases of the junction left unmatched. The CDR3 loop reads CASSWRTSGTYNEQFF. The DNA of the CDR3 is TGTGCCAGCAGCTGGCGGACTAGCGGGACCTACAATGAGCAGTTCTTC.

The J gene is TRBJ2-1, the V gene TRBV28; 11 bases map to TRBD2. Germline CDR1 reads MDHEN; CDR2 reads SYDVKM. The ends lost 5 bases at V and 7 bases at J; junction bases unmatched: 7. This CDR3 is 15 amino acids long. In nucleotides, the CDR3 is TGTGCCAGCAGTCCGACTAGCGGGAAACGAAATGAGCAGTTCTTC. As protein: CASSPTSGKRNEQFF. The full variable domain, in which reference TRBV28 and TRBJ2-1 provide the parts outside the CDR3, is DVKVTQSSRYLVKRTGEKVFLECVQDMDHENMFWYRQDPGLGLRLIYFSYDVKMKEKGDIPEGYSVSREKKERFSLILESASTNQTSMYLCASSPTSGKRNEQFFGPGTRLTVL.

V and J are TRBV7-2 and TRBJ2-7, with TRBD1 identical over 7 bases. The junction had 5 bases not matched to a gene; V was cut back by 2 bases and J by 4 bases. Per the germline V gene, CDR1 is SGHTA and CDR2 is FQGNSA. This CDR3 spans 14 amino acids. The CDR3 DNA follows: TGTGCCAGCAGCTTAAGGGACAGTGGGTACGAGCAGTACTTC. It is translated as CASSLRDSGYEQYF.

The rearrangement links TRBV3-1 to TRBJ1-1; a possible D gene is TRBD1 (5 bases). The CDR3 loop spans 17 amino acids. Trimming took 4 bases from V and 3 from J, leaving 21 bases between them. Germline V CDR1 and CDR2: LGHDT, YNNKEL (reference sequence). The CDR3 loop is CASSRDQTGTLDTEAFF. The CDR3 DNA sequence: TGTGCCAGCAGCCGGGACCAAACCGGGACCTTGGACACTGAAGCTTTCTTT.